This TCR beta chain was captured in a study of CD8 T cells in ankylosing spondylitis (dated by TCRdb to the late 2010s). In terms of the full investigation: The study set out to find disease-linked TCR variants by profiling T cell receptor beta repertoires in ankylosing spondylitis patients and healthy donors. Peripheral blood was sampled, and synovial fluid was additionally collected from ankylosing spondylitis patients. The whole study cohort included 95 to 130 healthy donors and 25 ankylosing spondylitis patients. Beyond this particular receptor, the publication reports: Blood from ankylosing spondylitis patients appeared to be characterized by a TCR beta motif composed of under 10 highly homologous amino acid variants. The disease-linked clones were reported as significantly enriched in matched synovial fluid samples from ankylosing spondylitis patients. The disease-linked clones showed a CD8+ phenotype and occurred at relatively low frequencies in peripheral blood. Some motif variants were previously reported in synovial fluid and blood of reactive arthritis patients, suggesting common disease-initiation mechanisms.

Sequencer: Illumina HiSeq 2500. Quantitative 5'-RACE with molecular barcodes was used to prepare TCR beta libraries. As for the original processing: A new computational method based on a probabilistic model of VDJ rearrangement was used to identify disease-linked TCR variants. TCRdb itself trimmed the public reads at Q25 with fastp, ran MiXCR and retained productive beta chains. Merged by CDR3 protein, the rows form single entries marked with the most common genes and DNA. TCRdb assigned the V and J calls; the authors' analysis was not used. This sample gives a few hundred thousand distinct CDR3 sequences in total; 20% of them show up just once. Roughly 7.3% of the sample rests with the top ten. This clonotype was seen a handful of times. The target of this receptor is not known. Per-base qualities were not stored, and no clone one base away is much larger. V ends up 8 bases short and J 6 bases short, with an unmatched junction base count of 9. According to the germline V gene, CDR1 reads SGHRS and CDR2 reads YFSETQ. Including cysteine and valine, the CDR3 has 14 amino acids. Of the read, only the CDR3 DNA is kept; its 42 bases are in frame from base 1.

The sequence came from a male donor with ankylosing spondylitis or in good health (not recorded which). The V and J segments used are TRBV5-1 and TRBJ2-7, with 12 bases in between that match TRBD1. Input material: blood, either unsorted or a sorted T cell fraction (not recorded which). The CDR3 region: CARPQGQGAVEQYV. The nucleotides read TGCGCCAGACCACAGGGACAGGGGGCGGTCGAGCAGTACGTC.